The 23 T cell receptor beta chains presented below share a single source sample, sequenced in a study of control samples from healthy donors and cancer patients. Profiling relied on immunoSEQ multiplex PCR, and the TCRdb table lists in-frame clones only, not all of them. The sample yields about 120,000 clones, 80% to 90% seen once. What was sequenced was PBMCs. The receptors originated from a woman aged 45-65 years with colorectal cancer.

The chain links TRBV5-1 to TRBJ2-5; a possible D gene is TRBD2 (6 bases). The length of the CDR3 is 15 residues. The germline V and J ends were trimmed by 4 bases and 0 bases, with 13 bases remaining between them. CDR1 and CDR2 from the germline V gene are SGHRS and YFSETQ. CDR3 sequence reads: CASSPGTPYQETQYF. The CDR3 DNA reads TGCGCCAGCAGCCCCGGGACTCCGTACCAAGAGACCCAGTACTTC.

The CDR3 spells CAIKGLAGGPGEQYF. The DNA of the CDR3 is TGTGCCATCAAGGGGCTAGCGGGAGGGCCGGGTGAGCAGTACTTC. V and J are TRBV10-3 and TRBJ2-7; 12 bases align to TRBD2. V shed 7 bases and J 7 bases; nucleotides not matched to a gene: 11. In germline, CDR1 is ENHRY, CDR2 SYGVKD. The CDR3 contains 15 residues.

The chain carries TRBV25-1 and TRBJ2-5, with a possible D match to TRBD2 (6 bases). The germline V gene encodes CDR1 MGHDK and CDR2 SYGVNS. The CDR3 consists of 15 residues. The V gene lost 5 bases and the J gene lost 5 bases, with 18 bases spanning the gap. CDR3 sequence (DNA): TGTGCCAGCAGTCCTGTGTGGCAGGGAGGTGAGACCCAGTACTTC. It is translated as CASSPVWQGGETQYF. Full variable domain (rest looked up from reference TRBV25-1 and TRBJ2-5): EADIYQTPRYLVIGTGKKITLECSQTMGHDKMYWYQQDPGMELHLIHYSYGVNSTEKGDLSSESTVSRIRTEHFPLTLESARPSHTSQYLCASSPVWQGGETQYFGPGTRLLVL.

The gene calls are TRBV29-1 and TRBJ1-2; D possibly corresponds to TRBD1 (5 bases). The germline V and J ends were trimmed by 4 bases and 5 bases, with 14 bases remaining between them. Germline CDR1 and CDR2: SQVTM and ANQGSEA. The CDR3 consists of 13 residues. The CDR3 bases are TGCAGCGTTGGACAGAGGGAGGTATATGGCTACACCTTC. This sequence encodes CSVGQREVYGYTF.

This chain connects TRBV6-1 to TRBJ1-5; 7 nucleotides match TRBD1. Losses at the gene ends were 2 bases for V and 6 bases for J; bases not matched to a gene: 4. The CDR3 covers 14 residues. Germline V gene lookup returns CDR1 MNHNS and CDR2 SASEGT. The CDR3 loop reads CASSENRGSQPQHF. DNA for the CDR3: TGTGCCAGCAGTGAAAACAGGGGTAGTCAGCCCCAGCATTTT.

The rearrangement joins TRBV28 to TRBJ2-7; a weak D match, TRBD2 (6 bases). Looked up from germline, CDR1 is MDHEN and CDR2 is SYDVKM. V lost 2 bases to trimming and J lost 0 bases, with 11 bases between them. This CDR3 spans 15 amino acids. DNA of the CDR3: TGTGCCAGCAGTTTAGGCGGGACGGTCTCCTACGAGCAGTACTTC. It translates to CASSLGGTVSYEQYF.

The rearrangement uses TRBV7-2 and TRBJ2-2; the match to TRBD2 covers 8 bases. Germline values: CDR1 SGHTA, CDR2 FQGNSA. V was clipped by 6 bases and J by 0 bases; unmatched bases: 3. The CDR3 totals 15 residues. CDR3 bases: TGTGCCAGCAGTACGGGGGGGGCGAACACCGGGGAGCTGTTTTTT. Its protein is CASSTGGANTGELFF.

The chain links TRBV9 to TRBJ2-3; 9 bases match TRBD2. The trim removed 0 bases at V and 0 bases at J, leaving 8 bases unmatched. The length of the CDR3 is 18 residues. Germline-derived CDR1 and CDR2 are SGDLS and YYNGEE. The CDR3 DNA reads as TGTGCCAGCAGCGTAGGACTAGCGGTTACCTCTAGCACAGATACGCAGTATTTT. Its translation: CASSVGLAVTSSTDTQYF.

To note about this clone: Other DNA sequences within the sample encode an identical CDR3. V is TRBV28 and J is TRBJ1-1; D is unresolved. The V end lost 6 bases, the J end lost 1 base, and 6 bases lay between the germline ends. Germline V CDR1 and CDR2: MDHEN, SYDVKM. The CDR3 is made up of 12 amino acids. CDR3 sequence: CASSLANTEAFF. The CDR3 DNA follows: TGTGCCAGCAGCCTCGCGAACACTGAAGCTTTCTTT.

The genes are TRBV4-2 and TRBJ2-5; D is possibly TRBD2 (6 bases). The CDR3 totals 16 residues. The germline CDR1 and CDR2 sequences are LGHNA and YNFKEQ. Between the trimmed V and J ends, which lost 1 base and 4 bases, there was a span of 16 bases. CDR3 protein: CASSQVTREKGETQYF. CDR3 DNA: TGTGCCAGCAGCCAAGTAACCCGGGAGAAAGGAGAGACCCAGTACTTC.

This chain uses TRBV18 with TRBJ2-1; 8 nucleotides agree with TRBD2. The CDR3 is 16 amino acids. Germline CDR1 is KGHSH and CDR2 is LQKENI. The J segment lost 6 bases and the V segment lost 2 bases, leaving 9 bases of the junction unmatched. CDR3 bases: TGTGCCAGCTCACCAGTGCTAGCGGGTACGTCCAATGAGCAGTTCTTC. It codes for CASSPVLAGTSNEQFF.

The gene calls are TRBV25-1 and TRBJ1-6, with D perhaps TRBD1 (5 bases). The CDR3 runs 16 residues. The germline V gene has CDR1 MGHDK and CDR2 SYGVNS. Trimming removed 3 bases at V and 7 bases at J, with 16 bases between. Here the CDR3 reads CASSDPGTTPNSPLHF. CDR3 sequence (DNA): TGTGCCAGCAGTGATCCCGGGACGACGCCGAATTCACCCCTCCACTTT.

The chain has TRBV7-6 and TRBJ2-1; D gene ambiguous. The CDR3 runs 17 residues. In germline, CDR1 is SGHVS, CDR2 FNYEAQ. Trimming shortened V by 4 bases and J by 0 bases, and 16 bases separated the two germline ends. CDR3 coding DNA: TGTGCCAGCAGCTCCGCCCTAATGGAGAGCTCCTACAATGAGCAGTTCTTC. Its translation: CASSSALMESSYNEQFF.

This clone was picked up a small number of times. The chain is built from TRBV19 and TRBJ1-2; D remains ambiguous. The V and J ends lost 1 base and 11 bases respectively, with 17 bases between them. Germline lookup yields CDR1 LNHDA and CDR2 SQIVND (reference sequence). This CDR3 is built from 14 residues. The CDR3 DNA is TGTGCCAGTAGTATAGCCCGGAAGCCCTCAGCTTACACCTTC. It is translated as CASSIARKPSAYTF. The full variable domain, with the rest looked up from reference TRBV19 and TRBJ1-2, is DGGITQSPKYLFRKEGQNVTLSCEQNLNHDAMYWYRQDPGQGLRLIYYSQIVNDFQKGDIAEGYSVSREKKESFPLTVTSAQKNPTAFYLCASSIARKPSAYTFGSGTRLTVV.

The chain has TRBV4-1 and TRBJ1-1, with 7 bases matching TRBD1. V was pared by 4 bases and J by 3 bases, with 8 bases of the junction left unmatched. Germline CDR1 and CDR2: MGHRA and YSYEKL. The CDR3 length is 15 residues. CDR3 nucleotide sequence: TGCGCCAGCAGCCTTCGACACAGGGGTGACACTGAAGCTTTCTTT. Protein product: CASSLRHRGDTEAFF.

Turning to this clone: At one end the junction does not follow the germline gene, possibly because of a read error. The chain couples TRBV2 to TRBJ2-3; no clear D gene. The CDR3 spans 11 residues. Germline values: CDR1 SNHLY, CDR2 FYNNEI. The CDR3, as DNA: TGTGACAGCAGGTTAGCAGATACGCAGTATTTT. Protein: CDSRLADTQYF.

The chain joins TRBV6-5 to TRBJ1-2; possibly TRBD1 for D (5 bases). Trimming pared 11 bases from V and 0 bases from J, leaving 16 bases between. This CDR3 has 14 amino acids. Germline-derived CDR1 and CDR2 are MNHEY and SVGAGI. The CDR3 sequence: CAGLRDLPNYGYTF. The CDR3 DNA is TGTGCCGGCTTGCGGGACCTTCCTAACTATGGCTACACCTTC.

The V and J genes are TRBV14 and TRBJ2-1, with a tentative D call TRBD2 (6 bases). V was pared by 0 bases and J by 5 bases, with 14 bases between. The CDR3 spans 16 residues. Per germline, CDR1 SGHDN and CDR2 FVKESK. The CDR3 region is CASSQDYPGLDNEQFF. Here the CDR3 DNA reads TGTGCCAGCAGCCAAGACTACCCGGGACTGGACAATGAGCAGTTCTTC.

This chain links TRBV5-4 with TRBJ2-5, with D hard to call. Per the germline V gene, CDR1 is SGHNT and CDR2 is YYREEE (reference sequence). CDR3 length: 13 residues. The ends were cut back, 0 bases at V and 5 bases at J, with 8 bases in the middle. CDR3 nucleotides: TGTGCCAGCAGCTTGGTGAGCGCGGAGACCCAGTACTTC. Translating it yields CASSLVSAETQYF.

The chain recombines TRBV19 with TRBJ2-6; D is undetermined. This CDR3 has 13 amino acids. Trimming removed 7 bases at V and 2 bases at J, with 6 bases between. Per germline, CDR1 LNHDA and CDR2 SQIVND (reference sequence). The CDR3 DNA reads as TGTGCCAGTACAATCACTGGGGCCAACGTCCTGACTTTC. Residues: CASTITGANVLTF.

The rearrangement joins TRBV28 to TRBJ2-7, with TRBD2 matching 11 bases. Germline V CDR1 and CDR2: MDHEN, SYDVKM. The V and J ends lost 4 bases and 3 bases, in that order; junction bases with no gene match: 8. This CDR3 has 16 residues. Here the CDR3 reads CASSSPRLAGSYEQYF. DNA for the CDR3: TGTGCCAGCAGTTCTCCACGACTAGCGGGAAGCTACGAGCAGTACTTC.

The V call is TRBV19, the J call TRBJ1-1; D uncertain. V lost 4 bases and J 0 bases, leaving 9 bases between the germline ends. The germline gives CDR1 LNHDA, CDR2 SQIVND (reference sequence). The length of the CDR3 is 14 residues. CDR3 nucleotide sequence: TGTGCCAGTAGTAAAAGGGATATGAACACTGAAGCTTTCTTT. Amino acids: CASSKRDMNTEAFF.

V is TRBV5-8 and J is TRBJ1-5, with D tentatively TRBD1 (5 bases). From germline, CDR1 is SGHTS and CDR2 YDEGEE. The CDR3 runs 14 residues. Trimming shortened V by 4 bases and J by 2 bases, and 10 bases separated the two germline ends. CDR3 sequence (DNA): TGTGCCAGCAGCCGGGGGAGAGGCAATCAGCCCCAGCATTTT. The encoded protein is CASSRGRGNQPQHF. The full variable domain, completed using reference TRBV5-8 and TRBJ1-5, is EAGVTQSPTHLIKTRGQQATLRCSPISGHTSVYWYQQALGLGLQFLLWYDEGEERNRGNFPPRFSGRQFPNYSSELNVNALELEDSALYLCASSRGRGNQPQHFGDGTRLSIL.